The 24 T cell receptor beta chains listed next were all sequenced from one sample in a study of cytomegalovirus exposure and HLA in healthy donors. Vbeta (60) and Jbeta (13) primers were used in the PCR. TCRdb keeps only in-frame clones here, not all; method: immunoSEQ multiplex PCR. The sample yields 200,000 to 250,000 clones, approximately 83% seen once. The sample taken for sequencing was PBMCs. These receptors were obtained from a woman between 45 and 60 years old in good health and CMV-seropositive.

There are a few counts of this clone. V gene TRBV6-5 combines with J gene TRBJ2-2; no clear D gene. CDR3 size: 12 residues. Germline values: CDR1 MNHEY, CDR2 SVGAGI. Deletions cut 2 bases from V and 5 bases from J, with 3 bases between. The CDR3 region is CASSYLTGELFF. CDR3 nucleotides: TGTGCCAGCAGTTACCTAACCGGGGAGCTGTTTTTT.

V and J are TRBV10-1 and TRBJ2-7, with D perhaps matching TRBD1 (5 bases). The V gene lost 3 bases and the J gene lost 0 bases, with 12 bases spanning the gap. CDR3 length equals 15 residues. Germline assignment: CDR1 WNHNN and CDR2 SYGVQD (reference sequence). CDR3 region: CASSDGAAGSYEQYF. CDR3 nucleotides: TGCGCCAGCAGTGATGGGGCAGCAGGCTCCTACGAGCAGTACTTC.

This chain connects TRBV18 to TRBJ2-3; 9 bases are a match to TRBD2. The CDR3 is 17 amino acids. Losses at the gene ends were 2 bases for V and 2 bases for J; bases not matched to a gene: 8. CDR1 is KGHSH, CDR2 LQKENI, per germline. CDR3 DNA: TGTGCCAGCTCACCAGAGGCAGCGGGGGGTCCCACAGATACGCAGTATTTT. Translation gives CASSPEAAGGPTDTQYF. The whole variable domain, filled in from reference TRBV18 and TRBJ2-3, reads NAGVMQNPRHLVRRRGQEARLRCSPMKGHSHVYWYRQLPEEGLKFMVYLQKENIIDESGMPKERFSAEFPKEGPSILRIQQVVRGDSAAYFCASSPEAAGGPTDTQYFGPGTRLTVL.

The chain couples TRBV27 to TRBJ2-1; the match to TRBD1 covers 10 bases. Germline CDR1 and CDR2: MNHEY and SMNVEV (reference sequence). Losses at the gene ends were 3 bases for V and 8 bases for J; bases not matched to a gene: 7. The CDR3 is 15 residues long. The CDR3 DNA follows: TGTGCCAGCAGTTTTGGTAGACAGGGGGCCTATGAGCAGTTCTTC. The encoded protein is CASSFGRQGAYEQFF.

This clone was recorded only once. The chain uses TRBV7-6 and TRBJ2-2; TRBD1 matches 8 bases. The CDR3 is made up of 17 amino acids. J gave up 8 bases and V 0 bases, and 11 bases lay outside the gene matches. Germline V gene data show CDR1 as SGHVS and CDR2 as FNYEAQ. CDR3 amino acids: CASSLAIGRGRLGELFF. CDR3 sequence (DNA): TGTGCCAGCAGCTTAGCGATCGGCAGGGGGCGATTAGGGGAGCTGTTTTTT.

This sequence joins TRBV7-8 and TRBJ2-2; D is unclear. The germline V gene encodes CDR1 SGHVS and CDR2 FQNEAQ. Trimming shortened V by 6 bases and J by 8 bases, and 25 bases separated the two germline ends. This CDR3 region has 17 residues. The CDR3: CASSQSLPPILRGELFF. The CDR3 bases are TGTGCCAGCAGTCAATCCCTTCCCCCTATCCTGAGGGGGGAGCTGTTTTTT.

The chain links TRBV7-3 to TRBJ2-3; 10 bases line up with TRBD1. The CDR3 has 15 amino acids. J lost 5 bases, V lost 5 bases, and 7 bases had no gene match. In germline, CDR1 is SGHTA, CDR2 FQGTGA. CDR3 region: CASSKRTGGVDTQYF. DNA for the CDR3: TGTGCCAGCAGCAAACGGACAGGGGGGGTAGATACGCAGTATTTT.

CDR3 sequence reads: CASSLASSGNTIYF. For the CDR3, the DNA is TGTGCCAGCAGCTTAGCCAGCTCTGGAAACACCATATATTTT. The chain employs TRBV7-2 and TRBJ1-3; unclear D gene. V lost 0 bases, J lost 0 bases, and 3 bases lay in between. Germline CDR1 SGHTA, CDR2 FQGNSA. This CDR3 is built from 14 residues.

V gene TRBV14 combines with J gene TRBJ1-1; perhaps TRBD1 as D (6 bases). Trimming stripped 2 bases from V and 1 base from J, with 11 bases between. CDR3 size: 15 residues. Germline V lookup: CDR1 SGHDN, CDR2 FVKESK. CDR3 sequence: CASSQLGQTNTEAFF. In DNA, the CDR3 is TGTGCCAGCAGCCAACTCGGACAGACGAACACTGAAGCTTTCTTT.

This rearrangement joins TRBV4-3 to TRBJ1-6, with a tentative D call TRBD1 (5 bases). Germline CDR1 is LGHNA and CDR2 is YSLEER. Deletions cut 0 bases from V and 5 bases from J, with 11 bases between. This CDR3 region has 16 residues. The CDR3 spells CASSQDSARDNSPLHF. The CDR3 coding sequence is TGCGCCAGCAGCCAAGATTCCGCCAGGGATAATTCACCCCTCCACTTT.

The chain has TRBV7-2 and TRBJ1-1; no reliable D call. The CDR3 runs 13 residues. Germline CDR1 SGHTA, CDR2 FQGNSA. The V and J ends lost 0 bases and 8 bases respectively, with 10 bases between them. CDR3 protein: CASSLAPRAEAFF. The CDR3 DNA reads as TGTGCCAGCAGCTTAGCCCCCCGAGCCGAAGCTTTCTTT.

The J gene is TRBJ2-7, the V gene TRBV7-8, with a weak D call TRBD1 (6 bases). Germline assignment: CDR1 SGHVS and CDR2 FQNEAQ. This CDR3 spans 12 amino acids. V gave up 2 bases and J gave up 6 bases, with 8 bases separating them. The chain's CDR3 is CASSLTGPEQYF. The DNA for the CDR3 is TGTGCCAGCAGCTTAACAGGGCCCGAGCAGTACTTC.

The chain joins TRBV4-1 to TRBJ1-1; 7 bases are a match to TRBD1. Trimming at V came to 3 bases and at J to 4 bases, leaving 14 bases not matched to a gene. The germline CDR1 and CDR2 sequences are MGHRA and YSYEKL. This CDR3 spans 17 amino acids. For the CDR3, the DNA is TGCGCCAGCAGCCAGCGGACAGGTGGATCACCGAGCACTGAAGCTTTCTTT. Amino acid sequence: CASSQRTGGSPSTEAFF.

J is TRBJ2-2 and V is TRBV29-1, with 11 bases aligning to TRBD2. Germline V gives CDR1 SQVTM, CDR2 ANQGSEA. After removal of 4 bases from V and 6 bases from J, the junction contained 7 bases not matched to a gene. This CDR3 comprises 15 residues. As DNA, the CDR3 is TGCAGCGTTGGGGTTAGCGGGGGGGCACCCGGGGAGCTGTTTTTT. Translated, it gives CSVGVSGGAPGELFF.

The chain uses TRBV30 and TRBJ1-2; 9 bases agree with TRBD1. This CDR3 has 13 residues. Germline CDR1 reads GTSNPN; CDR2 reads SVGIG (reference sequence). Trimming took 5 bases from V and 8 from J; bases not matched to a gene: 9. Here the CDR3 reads CAWRLGTGNGYTF. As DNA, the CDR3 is TGTGCCTGGCGCCTCGGGACAGGGAACGGCTACACCTTC.

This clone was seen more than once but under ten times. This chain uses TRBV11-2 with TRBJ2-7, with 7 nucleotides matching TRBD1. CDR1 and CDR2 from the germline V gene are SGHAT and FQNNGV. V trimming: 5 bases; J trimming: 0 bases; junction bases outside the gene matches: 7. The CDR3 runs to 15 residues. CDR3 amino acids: CASSPGQATSYEQYF. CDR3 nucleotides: TGTGCCAGCAGCCCAGGACAGGCCACCTCCTACGAGCAGTACTTC. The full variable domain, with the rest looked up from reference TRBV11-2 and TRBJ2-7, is EAGVAQSPRYKIIEKRQSVAFWCNPISGHATLYWYQQILGQGPKLLIQFQNNGVVDDSQLPKDRFSAERLKGVDSTLKIQPAKLEDSAVYLCASSPGQATSYEQYFGPGTRLTVT.

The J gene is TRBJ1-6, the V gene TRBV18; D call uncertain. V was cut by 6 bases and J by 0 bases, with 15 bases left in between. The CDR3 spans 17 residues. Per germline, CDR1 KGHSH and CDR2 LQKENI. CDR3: CASSLTGESSYNSPLHF. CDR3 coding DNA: TGTGCCAGCTCTCTTACCGGGGAGAGCTCCTATAATTCACCCCTCCACTTT.

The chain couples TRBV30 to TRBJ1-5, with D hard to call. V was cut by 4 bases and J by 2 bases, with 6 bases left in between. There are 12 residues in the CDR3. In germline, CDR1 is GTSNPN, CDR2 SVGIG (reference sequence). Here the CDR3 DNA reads TGTGCCTGGAATTCGGGCAATCAGCCCCAGCATTTT. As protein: CAWNSGNQPQHF.

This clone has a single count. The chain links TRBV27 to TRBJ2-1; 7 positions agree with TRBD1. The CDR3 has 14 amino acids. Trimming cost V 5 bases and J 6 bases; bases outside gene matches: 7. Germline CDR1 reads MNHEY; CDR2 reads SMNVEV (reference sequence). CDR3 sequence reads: CASSAQTGSNEQFF. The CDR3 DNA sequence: TGTGCCAGCAGTGCCCAGACAGGGAGCAATGAGCAGTTCTTC.

CDR3 sequence (DNA): TGTGCCATCAGGGTAAACTATTCCCTCTCCTACGAGCAGTACTTC. Translated: CAIRVNYSLSYEQYF. The genes are TRBV10-3 and TRBJ2-7; D gene ambiguous. Germline CDR1 is ENHRY and CDR2 is SYGVKD. The CDR3 runs 15 residues. Trimming removed 6 bases from V and 0 bases from J, with 15 bases in between.

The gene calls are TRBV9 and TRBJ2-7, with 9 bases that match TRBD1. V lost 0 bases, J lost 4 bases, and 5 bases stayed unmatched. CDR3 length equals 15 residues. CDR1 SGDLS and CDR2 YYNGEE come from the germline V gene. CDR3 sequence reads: CASSVETGGWYEQYF. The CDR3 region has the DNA TGTGCCAGCAGCGTAGAGACAGGGGGGTGGTACGAGCAGTACTTC.

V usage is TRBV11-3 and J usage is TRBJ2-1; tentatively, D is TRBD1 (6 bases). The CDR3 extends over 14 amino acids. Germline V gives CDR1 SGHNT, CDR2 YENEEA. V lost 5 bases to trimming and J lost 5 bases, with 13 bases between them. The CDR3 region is CASSPTGYDNEQFF. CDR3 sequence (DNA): TGTGCCAGCAGCCCCACAGGGTACGACAATGAGCAGTTCTTC.

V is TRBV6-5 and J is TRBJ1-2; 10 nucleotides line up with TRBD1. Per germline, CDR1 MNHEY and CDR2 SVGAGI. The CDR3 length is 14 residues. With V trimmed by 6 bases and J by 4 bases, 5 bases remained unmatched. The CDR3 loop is CASSQDRGVYGYTF. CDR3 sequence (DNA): TGTGCCAGCAGCCAGGACAGGGGGGTCTATGGCTACACCTTC.

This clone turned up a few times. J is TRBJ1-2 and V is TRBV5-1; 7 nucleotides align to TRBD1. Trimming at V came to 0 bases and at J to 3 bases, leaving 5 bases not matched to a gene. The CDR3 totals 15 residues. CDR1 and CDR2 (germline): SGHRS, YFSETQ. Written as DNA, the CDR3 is TGCGCCAGCAGCTTGGCCACAGGGGAGGACTATGGCTACACCTTC. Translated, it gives CASSLATGEDYGYTF. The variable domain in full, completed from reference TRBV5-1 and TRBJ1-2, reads KAGVTQTPRYLIKTRGQQVTLSCSPISGHRSVSWYQQTPGQGLQFLFEYFSETQRNKGNFPGRFSGRQFSNSRSEMNVSTLELGDSALYLCASSLATGEDYGYTFGSGTRLTVV.